A selection of T cell receptor beta chains follows, all from one sample in a study of radiotherapy plus CTLA-4 blockade in lung cancer. Using immunoSEQ multiplex PCR, the repertoire was profiled, and TCRdb retains in-frame clones only, with some absent. In the table there are fewer than 40,000 clones, more than 70% of which are singletons. The material was peripheral blood, obtained from a patient treated with radiotherapy plus ipilimumab. The origin of the receptors is a human donor with non-small cell lung cancer whose response to radiotherapy plus ipilimumab could not be evaluated. The CDR3 runs from the conserved cysteine through the conserved F or W. D genes are given only for firm matches. Clone size is shown for a subset of rows, as once, few, many or a class of expanded clone.

D: -
size: few
J: TRBJ2-1
V: TRBV5-1
CDR3: CASSSLGHVNEQFF
DNA: TGCGCCAGCAGCTCCCTGGGACATGTGAATGAGCAGTTCTTC

D: TRBD2
size: -
J: TRBJ2-2
V: TRBV19
CDR3: CASRPGTTAGELFF
DNA: TGTGCCAGTAGACCTGGGACTACCGCCGGGGAGCTGTTTTTT

D: -
size: once
J: TRBJ1-2
V: TRBV19
CDR3: CASSPTGVGYTF
DNA: TGTGCCAGTAGTCCCACTGGTGTCGGCTACACCTTC

D: TRBD1
size: once
J: TRBJ2-4
V: TRBV28
CDR3: CASSLFTGAVAKNIQYF
DNA: TGTGCCAGCAGTTTATTTACAGGGGCCGTGGCCAAAAACATTCAGTACTTC

D: -
size: few
J: TRBJ2-1
V: TRBV6-1
CDR3: CASRGDYNEQFF
DNA: TGTGCCAGCCGCGGGGACTACAATGAGCAGTTCTTC

D: TRBD2
size: -
J: TRBJ2-1
V: TRBV7-7
CDR3: CASSLAVRPGLAGGEQFF
DNA: TGTGCTAGCAGCTTAGCGGTCCGGCCGGGACTAGCGGGGGGTGAGCAGTTCTTC

D: -
size: -
J: TRBJ2-3
V: TRBV2
CDR3: CASRTRPPRADTQYF
DNA: TGTGCCAGCAGGACCCGCCCCCCCAGGGCAGATACGCAGTATTTT

D: TRBD2
size: -
J: TRBJ2-7
V: TRBV7-2
CDR3: CASSSQTSGGYEQYF
DNA: TGTGCCAGCAGCTCCCAGACTAGCGGGGGGTACGAGCAGTACTTC

D: -
size: -
J: TRBJ2-1
V: TRBV10-3
CDR3: CAISERGARDEQFF
DNA: TGTGCCATCAGTGAGCGGGGGGCTCGGGATGAGCAGTTCTTC

D: -
size: -
J: TRBJ2-7
V: TRBV11-2
CDR3: CASSSLASAVEQYF
DNA: TGTGCCAGCAGCTCCCTAGCGTCGGCAGTCGAGCAGTACTTC

D: TRBD1
size: -
J: TRBJ2-5
V: TRBV10-2
CDR3: CASRVDRVETQYF
DNA: TGCGCCAGCAGGGTAGACAGGGTGGAGACCCAGTACTTC

D: TRBD1
size: -
J: TRBJ2-7
V: TRBV25-1
CDR3: CASSAPGQVLGEQYF
DNA: TGTGCCAGCAGTGCCCCGGGACAGGTCCTTGGCGAGCAGTACTTC

D: TRBD1
size: once
J: TRBJ1-3
V: TRBV5-1
CDR3: CASSSGNSGGSDTIYF
DNA: TGCGCCAGCAGCTCGGGCAACTCAGGGGGCTCGGACACCATATATTTT

D: -
size: -
J: TRBJ2-1
V: TRBV21-1
CDR3: CASSKDSRGRRNEQFF
DNA: TGTGCCAGCAGCAAAGATTCGAGGGGGCGCCGCAATGAGCAGTTCTTC

D: TRBD2
size: -
J: TRBJ2-5
V: TRBV5-1
CDR3: CASTSWGGRETQYF
DNA: TGCGCCAGCACCTCTTGGGGGGGTCGAGAGACCCAGTACTTC

D: -
size: few
J: TRBJ1-1
V: TRBV11-2
CDR3: CASTWAGAEAFF
DNA: TGTGCCAGCACCTGGGCGGGAGCTGAAGCTTTCTTT

D: -
size: -
J: TRBJ1-3
V: TRBV5-1
CDR3: CASSLGLRDTGNTIYF
DNA: TGCGCCAGCAGCTTGGGACTCCGGGACACTGGAAACACCATATATTTT

D: -
size: -
J: TRBJ1-1
V: TRBV6-5
CDR3: CASSYSQGMTEAFF
DNA: TGTGCCAGCAGTTACTCGCAGGGGATGACTGAAGCTTTCTTT

D: TRBD2
size: -
J: TRBJ2-3
V: TRBV9
CDR3: CASSGLGGSTDTQYF
DNA: TGTGCCAGCAGCGGACTAGGCGGGAGTACAGATACGCAGTATTTT

D: -
size: -
J: TRBJ2-3
V: TRBV5-4
CDR3: CASSLWEPSDTQYF
DNA: TGTGCCAGCAGCTTGTGGGAGCCATCTGATACGCAGTATTTT

D: -
size: -
J: TRBJ2-4
V: TRBV15
CDR3: CATSGGSTRVGAIQYF
DNA: TGTGCCACCAGCGGGGGCTCAACTAGGGTCGGGGCCATTCAGTACTTC